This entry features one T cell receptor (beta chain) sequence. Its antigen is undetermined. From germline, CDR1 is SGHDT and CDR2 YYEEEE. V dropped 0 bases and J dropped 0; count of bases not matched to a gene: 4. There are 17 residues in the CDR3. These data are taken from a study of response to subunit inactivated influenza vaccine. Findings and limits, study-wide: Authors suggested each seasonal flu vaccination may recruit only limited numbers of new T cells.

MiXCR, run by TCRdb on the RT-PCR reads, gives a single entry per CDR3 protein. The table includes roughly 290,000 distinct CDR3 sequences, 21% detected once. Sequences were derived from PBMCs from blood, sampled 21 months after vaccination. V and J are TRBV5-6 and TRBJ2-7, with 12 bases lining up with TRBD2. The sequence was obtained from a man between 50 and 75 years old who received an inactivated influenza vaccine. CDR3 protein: CASSLDGTSGHSYEQYF. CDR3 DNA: TGTGCCAGCAGCTTGGATGGGACTAGCGGGCACTCCTACGAGCAGTACTTC.